The TCR beta chain described here comes from a study of human T cells and chemical hapten exposure. Overall study results and limits: Those TCRs sitting above 1 in 1000 frequency stayed the same with DPC sensitization.

Germline V gives CDR1 MNHEY, CDR2 SVGAGI. Trimming took 2 bases from V and 0 from J, leaving 10 bases between them. The CDR3 is made up of 15 amino acids. This clonotype has a count of ten or more. As yet, its antigen is unknown. MiXCR was run by TCRdb on the RACE reads, yielding one entry per CDR3 protein. This table holds more than 35,000 distinct CDR3 sequences, 3.7% found once. Noted time point: healthy volunteer bleed at 6 weeks. The total RNA was obtained from whole blood that was not fractionated. This chain connects TRBV6-5 to TRBJ1-1; possibly TRBD1 for D (6 bases). The sequence came from a human donor in good health. Some clones in this sample may be carry-over from other donors' samples. Sequencing used whole blood. In DNA, the CDR3 is TGTGCCAGCAGTTACCGGGGGGCCATGAACACTGAAGCTTTCTTT. Protein sequence: CASSYRGAMNTEAFF.